This T cell receptor (beta chain) comes out of a study of T cells in tuberculosis. Study overall: Sequenced TCRs come from CD1B-GMM tetramer-binding T cells.

A note on this clone: The antigen remains unidentified.

The V gene end was trimmed by 2 bases and the J gene end by 8 bases; junction bases not matched to a gene: 4. The CDR3 has 13 residues. Germline V gives CDR1 SGDLS, CDR2 YYNGEE. Study-wide results and caveats: Using the GMM-specific repertoire gave more than 85% accuracy versus roughly 68% with motifs.

Time point given: new active TB diagnosis, blood taken before or within 7 days of starting treatment. Clones were read by immunoSEQ multiplex PCR, and TCRdb kept only the in-frame ones, dropping some. The sample contains some 31,000 clones, 92% of which appear only once. This chain connects TRBV9 to TRBJ2-1; 7 positions agree with TRBD2. The receptor comes from an adult with tuberculosis. The source material was PBMCs, sampled at tuberculosis diagnosis. The CDR3 here is CASSVGGEDEQFF. The CDR3 DNA follows: TGTGCCAGCAGCGTTGGGGGGGAGGATGAGCAGTTCTTC.